This TCR beta chain was profiled in a study of blood T cells in healthy people across ages. Combining a sample-barcoded 5' primer with a J-beta primer mix, a second PCR ran for roughly 7 to 12 cycles. MiXCR was run by TCRdb on the 5' RACE reads, yielding one entry per CDR3 protein. The repertoire consists of 1.5 million to 2 million distinct CDR3 sequences, with 49% occurring once and the leading ten covering over 2%. About this clonotype itself: Relative to the germline gene, one junction end is altered; a read error may explain this.

The sample consisted of blood. This TCR was recovered from a middle-aged woman in good health.

DNA for the CDR3: TGTGCCAGCTGCTTGGGGGGGTCCTCTTCCTACAATGAGCAGTTCTTC. Protein sequence: CASCLGGSSSYNEQFF. V gene TRBV5-6 combines with J gene TRBJ2-1; 7 nucleotides agree with TRBD2. This CDR3 is 16 amino acids long. CDR1 and CDR2 (germline): SGHDT, YYEEEE.